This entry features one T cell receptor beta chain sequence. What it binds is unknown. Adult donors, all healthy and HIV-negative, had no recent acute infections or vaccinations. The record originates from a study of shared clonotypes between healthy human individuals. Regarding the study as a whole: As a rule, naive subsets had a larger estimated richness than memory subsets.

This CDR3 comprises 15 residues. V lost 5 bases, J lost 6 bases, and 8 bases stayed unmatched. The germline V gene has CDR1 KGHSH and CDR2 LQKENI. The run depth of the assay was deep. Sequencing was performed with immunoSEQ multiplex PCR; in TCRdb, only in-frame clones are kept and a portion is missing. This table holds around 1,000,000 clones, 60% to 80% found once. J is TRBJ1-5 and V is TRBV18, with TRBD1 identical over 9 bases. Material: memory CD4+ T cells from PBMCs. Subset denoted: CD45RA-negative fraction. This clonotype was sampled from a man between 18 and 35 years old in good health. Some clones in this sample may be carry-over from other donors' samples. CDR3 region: CASSVDRGGGQPQHF. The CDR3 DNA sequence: TGTGCCAGCTCAGTCGACAGGGGGGGAGGTCAGCCCCAGCATTTT.